These T cell receptor beta chains were read from a single sample in a study of T-cell memory formation after mild COVID-19. From the 5' RACE reads, TCRdb called clonotypes with MiXCR, one entry per CDR3 protein. The sample yields about 560,000 distinct CDR3 sequences, about 18% seen once. Material: PBMCs or a T cell subset sorted from them (not recorded which). All receptors come from an adult woman who had mild COVID-19 (a few samples of this study predate the infection). Cell type and time point are not known. The CDR3 runs from the conserved cysteine through the conserved F or W. The D gene is left open where the match is weak. Expanded clones get a size class; other rows say once, few or many, or leave the size out.

j_gene: TRBJ2-3
abundance: -
d_gene: TRBD2
v_gene: TRBV12-3/TRBV12-4
CDR3nt: TGTGCCAGCAGTCCAAGCGGGGGGGCGATAGATACGCAGTATTTT
CDR3aa: CASSPSGGAIDTQYF

j_gene: TRBJ2-3
abundance: few
d_gene: TRBD2
v_gene: TRBV20-1
CDR3nt: TGCAGTGCCACAGCGGGGGGGCAGTTGCAGTATTTT
CDR3aa: CSATAGGQLQYF

j_gene: TRBJ2-1
abundance: -
d_gene: -
v_gene: TRBV30
CDR3nt: TGTGCCTGGCAGGGGCGTAGGGATGAGCAGTTCTTC
CDR3aa: CAWQGRRDEQFF

j_gene: TRBJ2-6
abundance: -
d_gene: TRBD1
v_gene: TRBV12-3/TRBV12-4
CDR3nt: TGTGCCAGCAGAACAGATCGACAGGGCAGTGGGGCCAACGTCCTGACTTTC
CDR3aa: CASRTDRQGSGANVLTF

j_gene: TRBJ1-5
abundance: -
d_gene: TRBD1
v_gene: TRBV2
CDR3nt: TGTGCCAGCAGAAGGGGACAGGGATATCAGCCCCAGCATTTT
CDR3aa: CASRRGQGYQPQHF

j_gene: TRBJ2-7
abundance: few
d_gene: TRBD1
v_gene: TRBV6-5
CDR3nt: TGTGCCAGCAGCCCAATGCGGGACAGGGTCACCTACGAGCAGTACTTC
CDR3aa: CASSPMRDRVTYEQYF

j_gene: TRBJ1-1
abundance: many
d_gene: -
v_gene: TRBV9
CDR3nt: TGTGCCAGCAGTGTTAGTGGGAACACTGAAGCTTTCTTT
CDR3aa: CASSVSGNTEAFF

j_gene: TRBJ2-1
abundance: -
d_gene: -
v_gene: TRBV5-1
CDR3nt: TGCGCCAGCTTCCTCGGGGACGGCCTCCCTGAGCAGTTCTTC
CDR3aa: CASFLGDGLPEQFF

j_gene: TRBJ1-6
abundance: many
d_gene: -
v_gene: TRBV5-1
CDR3nt: TGCGCCAGCAGCTTGAGCAGTGGGAGTTCACCCCTCCACTTT
CDR3aa: CASSLSSGSSPLHF

j_gene: TRBJ1-1
abundance: -
d_gene: -
v_gene: TRBV5-1
CDR3nt: TGCGCCAGCAGAGGTGAATTGCACACTGAAGCTTTCTTT
CDR3aa: CASRGELHTEAFF

j_gene: TRBJ2-1
abundance: -
d_gene: TRBD2
v_gene: TRBV12-3/TRBV12-4
CDR3nt: TGTGCCAGCACCCCCGGGACTAGCGGGGGCTTCAGCTCCTACAATGAGCAGTTCTTC
CDR3aa: CASTPGTSGGFSSYNEQFF

j_gene: TRBJ1-6
abundance: -
d_gene: -
v_gene: TRBV7-8
CDR3nt: TGTGCCAGCAGCCCCGCGGGCGCCTATAATTCACCCCTCCACTTT
CDR3aa: CASSPAGAYNSPLHF

j_gene: TRBJ2-7
abundance: -
d_gene: -
v_gene: TRBV7-2
CDR3nt: TGTGCCAGCAGACCGGGACGGAGCTCCTACGAGCAGTACTTC
CDR3aa: CASRPGRSSYEQYF

j_gene: TRBJ2-2
abundance: -
d_gene: -
v_gene: TRBV4-3
CDR3nt: TGCGCCAGCAGCCAAGATCACGGAACTGGTCCCGGGGAGCTGTTTTTT
CDR3aa: CASSQDHGTGPGELFF

j_gene: TRBJ2-5
abundance: many
d_gene: TRBD2
v_gene: TRBV5-1
CDR3nt: TGCGCCAGCAGCGAAACTAGCGTTCGGGAGACCCAGTACTTC
CDR3aa: CASSETSVRETQYF

j_gene: TRBJ1-1
abundance: few
d_gene: -
v_gene: TRBV7-3
CDR3nt: TGTGCCAGCAGCTCCAGTCGGGGGAACACTGAAGCTTTCTTT
CDR3aa: CASSSSRGNTEAFF

j_gene: TRBJ2-7
abundance: -
d_gene: -
v_gene: TRBV20-1
CDR3nt: TGCAGTGCAAAAGGGGGTAGCGGACCCTACGAGCAGTACTTC
CDR3aa: CSAKGGSGPYEQYF

j_gene: TRBJ2-1
abundance: -
d_gene: TRBD2
v_gene: TRBV9
CDR3nt: TGTGCCAGCAGCGTAGGGGGACTAGCGGGAGATGAGCAGTTCTTC
CDR3aa: CASSVGGLAGDEQFF

j_gene: TRBJ1-1
abundance: few
d_gene: TRBD1
v_gene: TRBV6-5
CDR3nt: TGTGCCAGCACCCAACCGGGACAGGGGGCAAGGGCTTTCTTT
CDR3aa: CASTQPGQGARAFF

j_gene: TRBJ1-2
abundance: few
d_gene: -
v_gene: TRBV2
CDR3nt: TGTGCCAGCCCGGCCACGACAGGCATTTTTTCAAATGGCTACACCTTC
CDR3aa: CASPATTGIFSNGYTF

j_gene: TRBJ1-5
abundance: few
d_gene: -
v_gene: TRBV23-1
CDR3nt: TGCGCCAGCAGTCCGGTTAGGGCTTTT
CDR3aa: CASSPVRAF

j_gene: TRBJ1-2
abundance: few
d_gene: -
v_gene: TRBV7-9
CDR3nt: TGTGCCAGCAGCTTCCCGGGACGGACTAACTATGGCTACACCTTC
CDR3aa: CASSFPGRTNYGYTF

j_gene: TRBJ2-3
abundance: many
d_gene: TRBD2
v_gene: TRBV4-2
CDR3nt: TGTGCCAGCAGCCCGACTAGCAGTACGCAGTATTTT
CDR3aa: CASSPTSSTQYF

j_gene: TRBJ2-3
abundance: -
d_gene: TRBD2
v_gene: TRBV5-1
CDR3nt: TGCGCCAGCAGCTTGGCATGGACTAGCAGAAGCACAGATACGCAGTATTTT
CDR3aa: CASSLAWTSRSTDTQYF

j_gene: TRBJ1-1
abundance: once
d_gene: -
v_gene: TRBV4-1
CDR3nt: TGCGCCAGCAGCCAAGTGTACGGGACGTTTACTGAAGCTTTCTTT
CDR3aa: CASSQVYGTFTEAFF

j_gene: TRBJ2-2
abundance: few
d_gene: -
v_gene: TRBV6-5
CDR3nt: TGTGCCAGCAGTTACAGGGACGGGGAGCTGTTTTTT
CDR3aa: CASSYRDGELFF

j_gene: TRBJ2-1
abundance: -
d_gene: -
v_gene: TRBV12-3/TRBV12-4
CDR3nt: TGTGCCAGCAGTTTGTGGGGTCAGGAGCAGTTCTTC
CDR3aa: CASSLWGQEQFF

j_gene: TRBJ2-7
abundance: -
d_gene: -
v_gene: TRBV6-5
CDR3nt: TGTGCCAGCAGAAATGGAATGGGAGACAGGTTACACTACGAGCAGTACTTC
CDR3aa: CASRNGMGDRLHYEQYF

j_gene: TRBJ1-6
abundance: many
d_gene: -
v_gene: TRBV12-3/TRBV12-4
CDR3nt: TGTGCCAGCAGGCAGGGGAGCTCCTATAATTCACCCCTCCACTTT
CDR3aa: CASRQGSSYNSPLHF

j_gene: TRBJ2-7
abundance: few
d_gene: -
v_gene: TRBV6-5
CDR3nt: TGTGCCAGCAGTCCCCCCGGGCATTACGAGCAGTACTTC
CDR3aa: CASSPPGHYEQYF

j_gene: TRBJ2-7
abundance: few
d_gene: TRBD2
v_gene: TRBV4-3
CDR3nt: TGCGCCAGCAGCCATGGACTAGCGGACCACTACGAGCAGTACTTC
CDR3aa: CASSHGLADHYEQYF

j_gene: TRBJ1-1
abundance: few
d_gene: -
v_gene: TRBV5-6
CDR3nt: TGTGCCAGCAGCCGAACAGGGCCTGAGAACACTGAAGCTTTCTTT
CDR3aa: CASSRTGPENTEAFF

j_gene: TRBJ2-1
abundance: -
d_gene: TRBD2
v_gene: TRBV15
CDR3nt: TGTGCCACCAGCAGAGAACTAGCGGGAAGCTATGAGCAGTTCTTC
CDR3aa: CATSRELAGSYEQFF

j_gene: TRBJ2-5
abundance: few
d_gene: -
v_gene: TRBV7-2
CDR3nt: TGTGCCAGCAGCTTATTGCGGCGGATCCAAGAGACCCAGTACTTC
CDR3aa: CASSLLRRIQETQYF

j_gene: TRBJ2-2
abundance: -
d_gene: -
v_gene: TRBV12-3/TRBV12-4
CDR3nt: TGTGCCAGCACCTTACTTAGCGTGAACACCGGGGAGCTGTTTTTT
CDR3aa: CASTLLSVNTGELFF

j_gene: TRBJ2-1
abundance: few
d_gene: TRBD2
v_gene: TRBV29-1
CDR3nt: TGCAGCGTTGAAGAACTTGGAGCGGGAGGGCAGGGAAATGAGCAGTTCTTC
CDR3aa: CSVEELGAGGQGNEQFF

j_gene: TRBJ2-7
abundance: -
d_gene: -
v_gene: TRBV4-2
CDR3nt: TGTGCCAGCAGCCAAGAGGCGGAAACCTACGAGCAGTACTTC
CDR3aa: CASSQEAETYEQYF

j_gene: TRBJ2-6
abundance: few
d_gene: -
v_gene: TRBV9
CDR3nt: TGTGCCAGCAGCGTATGGGCCGAGAGGTCTGGGGCCAACGTCCTGACTTTC
CDR3aa: CASSVWAERSGANVLTF

j_gene: TRBJ2-7
abundance: few
d_gene: -
v_gene: TRBV12-3/TRBV12-4
CDR3nt: TGTGCCAGCAATGTCATGGGGGCGCCACCCTACGAGCAGTACTTC
CDR3aa: CASNVMGAPPYEQYF